The present TCR beta chain was sequenced within a study of cytomegalovirus exposure and HLA in healthy donors. The PCR employed 60 Vbeta primers together with 13 Jbeta primers. Using immunoSEQ multiplex PCR, the repertoire was profiled, and TCRdb retains in-frame clones only, with some absent. The data hold under 200,000 clones, with about 75% observed a single time. The CDR3 is made up of 13 amino acids. Trimming cost V 4 bases and J 1 base, with 8 bases left between them. Germline values: CDR1 SGDLS, CDR2 YYNGEE. The V gene is TRBV9, the J gene TRBJ2-5; D is undetermined. The receptor's source is a male donor in good health and CMV-seronegative. Sequenced: PBMCs. The CDR3: CASSIGPQETQYF. The CDR3 nucleotides read TGTGCCAGCAGCATTGGGCCCCAAGAGACCCAGTACTTC.